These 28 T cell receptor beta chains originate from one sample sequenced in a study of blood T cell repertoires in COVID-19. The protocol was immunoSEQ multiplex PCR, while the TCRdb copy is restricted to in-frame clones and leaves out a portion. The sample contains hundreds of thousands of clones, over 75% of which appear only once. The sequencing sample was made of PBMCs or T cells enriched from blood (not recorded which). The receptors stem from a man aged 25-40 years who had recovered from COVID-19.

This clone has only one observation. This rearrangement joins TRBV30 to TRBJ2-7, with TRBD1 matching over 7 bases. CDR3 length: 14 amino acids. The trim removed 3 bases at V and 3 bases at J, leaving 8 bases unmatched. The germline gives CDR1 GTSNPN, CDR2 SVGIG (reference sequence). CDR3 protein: CAWRKGQNLYEQYF. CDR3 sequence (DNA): TGTGCCTGGAGAAAGGGACAGAACCTCTACGAGCAGTACTTC.

CDR3 sequence (DNA): TGTGCCACCAGTGATCACAGGGAGCCGGAGACCCAGTACTTC. Its translation: CATSDHREPETQYF. The chain carries TRBV24-1 and TRBJ2-5; weak D call: TRBD1 (6 bases). Trimming removed 3 bases from V and 5 bases from J, with 12 bases in between. The CDR3 spans 14 residues. Germline loops: CDR1 KGHDR, CDR2 SFDVKD.

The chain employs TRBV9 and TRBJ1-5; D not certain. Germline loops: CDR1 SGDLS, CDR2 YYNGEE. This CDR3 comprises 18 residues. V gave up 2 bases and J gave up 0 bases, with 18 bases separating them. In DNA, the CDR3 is TGTGCCAGCAGCGTTTTTTCCGGGAAAGGGTATAGCAATCAGCCCCAGCATTTT. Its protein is CASSVFSGKGYSNQPQHF.

CDR3 in amino acids: CAWGRGEGVFGNQPQHF. The CDR3 DNA sequence: TGTGCCTGGGGGCGCGGTGAGGGGGTATTTGGAAATCAGCCCCAGCATTTT. V usage is TRBV30 and J usage is TRBJ1-5, with D possibly TRBD1 on 6 matching bases. V was shortened by 5 bases and J by 4 bases, with 24 bases between the two germline ends. Germline V gene data show CDR1 as GTSNPN and CDR2 as SVGIG (reference sequence). The CDR3 contains 17 residues.

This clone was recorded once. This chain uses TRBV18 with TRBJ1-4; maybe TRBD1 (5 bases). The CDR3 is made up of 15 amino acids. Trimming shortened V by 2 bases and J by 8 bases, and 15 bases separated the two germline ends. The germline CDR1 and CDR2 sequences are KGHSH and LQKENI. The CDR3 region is CASSPTAGQAEKLFF. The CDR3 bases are TGTGCCAGCTCACCAACCGCGGGGCAGGCAGAAAAACTGTTTTTT.

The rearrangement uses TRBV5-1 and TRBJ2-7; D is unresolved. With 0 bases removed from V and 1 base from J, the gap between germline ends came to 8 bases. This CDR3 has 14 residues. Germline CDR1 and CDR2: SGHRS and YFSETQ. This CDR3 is CASSLGADSYEQYF. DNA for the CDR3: TGCGCCAGCAGCTTGGGGGCAGATTCCTACGAGCAGTACTTC.

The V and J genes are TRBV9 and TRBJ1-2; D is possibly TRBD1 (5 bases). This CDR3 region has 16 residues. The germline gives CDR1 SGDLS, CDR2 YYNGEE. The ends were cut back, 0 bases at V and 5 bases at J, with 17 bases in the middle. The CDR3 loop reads CASSVGAQGLEYGYTF. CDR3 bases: TGTGCCAGCAGCGTAGGGGCGCAGGGACTTGAGTATGGCTACACCTTC.

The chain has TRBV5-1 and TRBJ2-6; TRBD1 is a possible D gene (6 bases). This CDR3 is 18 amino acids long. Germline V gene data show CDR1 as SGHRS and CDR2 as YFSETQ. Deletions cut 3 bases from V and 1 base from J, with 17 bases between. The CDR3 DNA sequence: TGCGCCAGCAGCTACGCGATGACAGGAGAATCTGGGGCCAACGTCCTGACTTTC. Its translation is CASSYAMTGESGANVLTF.

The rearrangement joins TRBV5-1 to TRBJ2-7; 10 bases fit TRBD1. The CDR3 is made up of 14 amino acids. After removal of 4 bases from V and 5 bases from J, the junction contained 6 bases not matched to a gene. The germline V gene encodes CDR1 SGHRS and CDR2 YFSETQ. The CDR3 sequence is CASSADRGRNEQYF. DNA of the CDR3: TGCGCCAGCAGCGCCGACAGGGGGCGAAACGAGCAGTACTTC.

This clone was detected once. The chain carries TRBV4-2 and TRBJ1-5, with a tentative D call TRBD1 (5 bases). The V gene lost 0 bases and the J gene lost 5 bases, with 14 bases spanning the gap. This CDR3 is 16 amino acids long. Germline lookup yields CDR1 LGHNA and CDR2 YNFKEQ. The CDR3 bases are TGTGCCAGCAGCCAAGAACCCAGGGCCCTCGATCAGCCCCAGCATTTT. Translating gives CASSQEPRALDQPQHF.

The CDR3 is CASSQDVLAGEGEQYF. The CDR3 DNA is TGTGCCAGCAGCCAAGATGTTCTAGCGGGAGAGGGCGAGCAGTACTTC. The chain combines TRBV3-1 (or the pseudogene TRBV3-2) with TRBJ2-7, with 10 bases fitting TRBD2. Looked up from germline, CDR1 is LGHDT and CDR2 is YNNKEL (reference sequence). The CDR3 spans 16 residues. J gave up 6 bases and V 0 bases, and 8 bases lay outside the gene matches.

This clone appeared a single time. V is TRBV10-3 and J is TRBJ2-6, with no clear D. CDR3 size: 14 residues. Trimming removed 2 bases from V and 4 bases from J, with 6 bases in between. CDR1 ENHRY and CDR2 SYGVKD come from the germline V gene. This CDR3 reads CAISETVGANVLTF. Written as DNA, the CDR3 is TGTGCCATCAGTGAGACAGTAGGGGCCAACGTCCTGACTTTC.

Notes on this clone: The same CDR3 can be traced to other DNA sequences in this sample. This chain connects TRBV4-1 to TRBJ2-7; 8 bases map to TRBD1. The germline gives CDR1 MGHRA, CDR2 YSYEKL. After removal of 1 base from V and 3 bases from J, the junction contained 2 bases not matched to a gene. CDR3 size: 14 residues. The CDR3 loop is CASSQVQGVYEQYF. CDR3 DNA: TGCGCCAGCAGCCAAGTACAGGGGGTCTACGAGCAGTACTTC.

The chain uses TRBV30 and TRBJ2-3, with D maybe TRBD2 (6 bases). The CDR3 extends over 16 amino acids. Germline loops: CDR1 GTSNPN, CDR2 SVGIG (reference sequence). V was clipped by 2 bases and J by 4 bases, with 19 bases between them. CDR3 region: CAWSSGTSVTADTQYF. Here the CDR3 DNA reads TGTGCCTGGAGTTCCGGGACTTCCGTAACTGCAGATACGCAGTATTTT.

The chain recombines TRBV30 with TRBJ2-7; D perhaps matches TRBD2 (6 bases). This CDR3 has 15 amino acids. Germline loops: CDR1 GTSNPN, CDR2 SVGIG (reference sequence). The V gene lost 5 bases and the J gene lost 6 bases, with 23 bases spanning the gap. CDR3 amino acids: CAWEPGTYVGPEQYF. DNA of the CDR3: TGTGCCTGGGAGCCCGGGACTTACGTCGGTCCCGAGCAGTACTTC.

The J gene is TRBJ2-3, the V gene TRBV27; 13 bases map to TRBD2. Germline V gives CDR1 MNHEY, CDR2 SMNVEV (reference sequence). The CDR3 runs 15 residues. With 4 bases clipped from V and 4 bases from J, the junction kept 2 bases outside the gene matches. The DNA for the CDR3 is TGTGCCAGCAGTTCACTAGCGGGAGGGCCAGATACGCAGTATTTT. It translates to CASSSLAGGPDTQYF.

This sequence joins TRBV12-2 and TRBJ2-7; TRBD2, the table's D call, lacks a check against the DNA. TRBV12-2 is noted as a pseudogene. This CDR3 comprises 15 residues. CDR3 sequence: CASRLACEEVIEQYF. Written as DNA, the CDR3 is TGTGCAAGTCGCTTAGCGTGTGAGGAGGTTATCGAGCAGTACTTC.

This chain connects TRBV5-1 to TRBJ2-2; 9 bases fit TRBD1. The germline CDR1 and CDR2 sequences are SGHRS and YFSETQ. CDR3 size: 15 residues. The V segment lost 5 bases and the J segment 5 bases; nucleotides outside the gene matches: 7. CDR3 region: CASRPGTGKTGELFF. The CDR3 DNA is TGCGCCAGCAGGCCCGGGACAGGGAAAACCGGGGAGCTGTTTTTT.

CDR3 in DNA: TGCGCCAGCAGCTTAGGACAGCAAATGAACACTGAAGCTTTCTTT. This gives the protein CASSLGQQMNTEAFF. This sequence joins TRBV4-1 and TRBJ1-1; tentative D call: TRBD1 (6 bases). This CDR3 contains 15 residues. V was shortened by 5 bases and J by 0 bases, with 13 bases between the two germline ends. Germline V gene sequence: CDR1 MGHRA, CDR2 YSYEKL.

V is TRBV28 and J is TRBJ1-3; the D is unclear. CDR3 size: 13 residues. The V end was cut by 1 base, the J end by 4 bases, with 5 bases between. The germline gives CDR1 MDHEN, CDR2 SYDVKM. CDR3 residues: CASSLSGGNTIYF. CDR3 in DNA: TGTGCCAGCAGTTTATCTGGCGGAAACACCATATATTTT.

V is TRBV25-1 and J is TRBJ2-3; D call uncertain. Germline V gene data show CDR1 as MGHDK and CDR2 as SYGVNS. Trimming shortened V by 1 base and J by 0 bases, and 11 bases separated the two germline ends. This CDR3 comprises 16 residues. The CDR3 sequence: CASSELGSSSTDTQYF. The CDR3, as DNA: TGTGCCAGCAGTGAATTGGGCTCCTCTAGCACAGATACGCAGTATTTT.

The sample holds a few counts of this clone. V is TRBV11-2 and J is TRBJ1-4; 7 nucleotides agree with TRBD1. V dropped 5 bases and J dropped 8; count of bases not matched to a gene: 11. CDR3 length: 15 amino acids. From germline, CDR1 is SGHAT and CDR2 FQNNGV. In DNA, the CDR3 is TGTGCCAGCAGCGTAAGACAGGGTCCGGGAGAAAAACTGTTTTTT. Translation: CASSVRQGPGEKLFF.

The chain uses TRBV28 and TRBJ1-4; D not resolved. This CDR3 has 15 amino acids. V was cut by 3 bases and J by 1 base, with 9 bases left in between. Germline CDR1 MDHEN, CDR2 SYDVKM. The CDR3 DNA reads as TGTGCCAGCAGTTTCAGTGGAGGAACTAATGAAAAACTGTTTTTT. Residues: CASSFSGGTNEKLFF. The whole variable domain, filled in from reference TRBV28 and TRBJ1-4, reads DVKVTQSSRYLVKRTGEKVFLECVQDMDHENMFWYRQDPGLGLRLIYFSYDVKMKEKGDIPEGYSVSREKKERFSLILESASTNQTSMYLCASSFSGGTNEKLFFGSGTQLSVL.

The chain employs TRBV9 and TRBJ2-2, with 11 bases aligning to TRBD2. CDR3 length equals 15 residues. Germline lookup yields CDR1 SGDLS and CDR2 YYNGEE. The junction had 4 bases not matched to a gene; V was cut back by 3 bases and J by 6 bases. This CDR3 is CASSAGTSGPGELFF. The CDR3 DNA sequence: TGTGCCAGCAGCGCAGGGACTAGCGGACCCGGGGAGCTGTTTTTT.

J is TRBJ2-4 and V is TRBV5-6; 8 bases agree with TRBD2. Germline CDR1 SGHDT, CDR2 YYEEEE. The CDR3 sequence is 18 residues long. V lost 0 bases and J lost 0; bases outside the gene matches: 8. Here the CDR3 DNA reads TGTGCCAGCAGCTTGGCCGGGGGACTAGACATAGCCAAAAACATTCAGTACTTC. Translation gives CASSLAGGLDIAKNIQYF. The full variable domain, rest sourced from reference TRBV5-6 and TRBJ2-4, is DAGVTQSPTHLIKTRGQQVTLRCSPKSGHDTVSWYQQALGQGPQFIFQYYEEEERQRGNFPDRFSGHQFPNYSSELNVNALLLGDSALYLCASSLAGGLDIAKNIQYFGAGTRLSVL.

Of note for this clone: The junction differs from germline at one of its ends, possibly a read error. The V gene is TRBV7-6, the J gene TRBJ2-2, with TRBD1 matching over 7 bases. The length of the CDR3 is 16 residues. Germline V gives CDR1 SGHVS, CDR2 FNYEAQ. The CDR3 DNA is TGTGCCAGCAGCTTAGCAGGGGGCGCGAATACCGGGGAGCTGTTTTTT. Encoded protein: CASSLAGGANTGELFF.

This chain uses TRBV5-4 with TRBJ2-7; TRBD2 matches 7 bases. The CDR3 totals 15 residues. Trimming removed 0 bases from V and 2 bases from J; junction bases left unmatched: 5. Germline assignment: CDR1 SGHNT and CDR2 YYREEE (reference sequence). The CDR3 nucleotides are TGTGCCAGCAGCTTGGAACGGGGGAGGGCCTACGAGCAGTACTTC. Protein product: CASSLERGRAYEQYF.

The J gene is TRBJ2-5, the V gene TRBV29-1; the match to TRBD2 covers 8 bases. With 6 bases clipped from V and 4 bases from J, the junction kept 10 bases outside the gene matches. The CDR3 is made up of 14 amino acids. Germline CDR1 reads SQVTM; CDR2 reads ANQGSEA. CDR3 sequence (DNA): TGCAGCGTCCGGGAGGGCGGGTTCAGAGAGACCCAGTACTTC. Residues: CSVREGGFRETQYF.